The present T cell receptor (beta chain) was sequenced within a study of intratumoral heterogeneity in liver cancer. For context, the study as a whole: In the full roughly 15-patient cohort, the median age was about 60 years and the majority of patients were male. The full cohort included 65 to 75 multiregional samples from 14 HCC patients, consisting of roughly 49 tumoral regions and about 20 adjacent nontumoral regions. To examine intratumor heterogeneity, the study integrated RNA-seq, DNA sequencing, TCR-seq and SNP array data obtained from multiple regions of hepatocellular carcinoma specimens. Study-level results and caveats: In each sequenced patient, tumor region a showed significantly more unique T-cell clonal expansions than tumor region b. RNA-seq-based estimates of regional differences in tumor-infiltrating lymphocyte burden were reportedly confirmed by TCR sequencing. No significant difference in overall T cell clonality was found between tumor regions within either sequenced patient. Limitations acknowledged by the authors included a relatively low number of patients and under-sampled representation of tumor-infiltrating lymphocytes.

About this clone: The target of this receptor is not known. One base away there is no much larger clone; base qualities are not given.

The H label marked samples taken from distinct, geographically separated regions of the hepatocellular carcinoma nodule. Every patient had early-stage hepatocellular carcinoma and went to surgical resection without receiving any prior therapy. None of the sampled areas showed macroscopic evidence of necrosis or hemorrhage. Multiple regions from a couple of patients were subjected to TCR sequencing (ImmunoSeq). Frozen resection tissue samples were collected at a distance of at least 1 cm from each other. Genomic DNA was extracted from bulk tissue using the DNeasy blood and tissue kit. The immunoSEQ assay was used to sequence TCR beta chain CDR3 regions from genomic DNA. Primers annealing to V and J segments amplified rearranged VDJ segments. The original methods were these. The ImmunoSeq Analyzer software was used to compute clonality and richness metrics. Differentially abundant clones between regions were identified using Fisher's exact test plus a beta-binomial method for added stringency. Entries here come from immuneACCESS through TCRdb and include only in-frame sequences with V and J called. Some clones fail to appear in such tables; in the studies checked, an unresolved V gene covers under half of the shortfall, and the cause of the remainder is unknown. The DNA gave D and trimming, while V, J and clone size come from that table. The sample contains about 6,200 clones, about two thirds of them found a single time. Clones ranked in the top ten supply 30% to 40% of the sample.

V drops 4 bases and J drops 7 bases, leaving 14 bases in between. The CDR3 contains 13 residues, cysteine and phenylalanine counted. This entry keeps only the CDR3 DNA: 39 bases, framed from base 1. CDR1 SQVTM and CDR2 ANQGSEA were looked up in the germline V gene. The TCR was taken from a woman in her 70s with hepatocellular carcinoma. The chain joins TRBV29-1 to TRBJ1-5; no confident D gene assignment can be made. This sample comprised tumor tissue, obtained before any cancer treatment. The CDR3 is CSVAPGVGQPQHF. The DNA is TGCAGCGTTGCACCCGGGGTAGGGCAGCCCCAGCATTTT.